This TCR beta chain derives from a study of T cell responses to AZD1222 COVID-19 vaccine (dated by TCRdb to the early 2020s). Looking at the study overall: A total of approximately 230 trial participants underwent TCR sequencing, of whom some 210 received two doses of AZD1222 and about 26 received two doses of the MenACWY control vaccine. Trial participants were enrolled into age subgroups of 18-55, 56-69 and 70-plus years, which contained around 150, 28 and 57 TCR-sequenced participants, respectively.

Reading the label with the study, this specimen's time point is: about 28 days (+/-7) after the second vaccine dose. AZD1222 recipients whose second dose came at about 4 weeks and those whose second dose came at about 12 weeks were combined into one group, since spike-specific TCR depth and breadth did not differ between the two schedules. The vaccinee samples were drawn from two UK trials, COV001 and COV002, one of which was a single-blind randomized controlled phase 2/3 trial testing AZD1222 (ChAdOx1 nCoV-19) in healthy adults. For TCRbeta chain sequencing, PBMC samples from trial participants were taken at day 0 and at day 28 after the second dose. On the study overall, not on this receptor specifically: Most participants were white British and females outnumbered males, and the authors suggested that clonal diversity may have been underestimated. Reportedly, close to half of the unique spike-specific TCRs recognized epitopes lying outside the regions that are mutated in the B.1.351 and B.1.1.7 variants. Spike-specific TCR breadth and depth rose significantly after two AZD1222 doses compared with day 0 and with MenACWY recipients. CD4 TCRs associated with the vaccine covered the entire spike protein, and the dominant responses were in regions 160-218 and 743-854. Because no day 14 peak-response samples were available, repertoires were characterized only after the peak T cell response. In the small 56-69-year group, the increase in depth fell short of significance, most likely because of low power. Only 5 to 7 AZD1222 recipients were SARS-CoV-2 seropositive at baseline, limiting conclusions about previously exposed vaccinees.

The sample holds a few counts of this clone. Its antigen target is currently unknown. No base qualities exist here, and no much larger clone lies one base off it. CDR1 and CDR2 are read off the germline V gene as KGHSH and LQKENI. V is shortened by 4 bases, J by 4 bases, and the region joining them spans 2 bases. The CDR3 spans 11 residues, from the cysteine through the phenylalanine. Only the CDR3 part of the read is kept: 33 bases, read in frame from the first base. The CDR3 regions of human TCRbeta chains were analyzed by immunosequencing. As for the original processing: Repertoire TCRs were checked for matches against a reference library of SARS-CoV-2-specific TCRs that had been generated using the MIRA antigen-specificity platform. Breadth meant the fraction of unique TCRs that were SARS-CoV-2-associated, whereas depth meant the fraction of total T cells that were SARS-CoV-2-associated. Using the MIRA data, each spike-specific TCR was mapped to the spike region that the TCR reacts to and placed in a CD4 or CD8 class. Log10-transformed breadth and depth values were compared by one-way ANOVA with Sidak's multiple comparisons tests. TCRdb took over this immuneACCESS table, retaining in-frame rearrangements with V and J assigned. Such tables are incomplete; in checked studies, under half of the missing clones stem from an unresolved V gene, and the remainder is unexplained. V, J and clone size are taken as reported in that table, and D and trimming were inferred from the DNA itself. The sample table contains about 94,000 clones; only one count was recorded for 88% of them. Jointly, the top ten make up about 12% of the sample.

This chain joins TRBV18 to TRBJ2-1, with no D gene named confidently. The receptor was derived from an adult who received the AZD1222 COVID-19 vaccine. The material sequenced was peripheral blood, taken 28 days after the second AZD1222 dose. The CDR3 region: CASSQYNEQFF. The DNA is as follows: TGTGCCAGCTCACAGTACAATGAGCAGTTCTTC.